This T cell receptor (beta chain) was found in a study of T cells after yellow fever vaccination (dated by TCRdb to between 2018 and 2021). Study-level background: The SMART-Seq v4 Ultra Low Input RNA kit was used to prepare libraries from fractions with low cell numbers. The cohort comprised two healthy male donors, one aged 18 to 30 and one aged 30 to 40 years. To track T-cell clones before and after primary and booster YFV17D yellow fever vaccination, bulk TCR alpha and beta repertoires were sequenced longitudinally. Blood was collected at multiple timepoints before and after primary and secondary immunization, and bulk PBMC replicates and cell subsets were isolated. Overall study outcomes, separate from this receptor: Because abundant contaminating clonotypes from the bulk population could be contained in FACS-sorted repertoires, computational filtering was required. The study included only two donors, which limits how far the findings can be generalized. Most clones expanded after primary vaccination (around 96% of CD4 and about 85% of CD8) were re-detected after the booster, suggesting that broad memory maintenance occurred. A small share of clonotypes occurred in both CD4 and CD8 compartments, likely arising from convergent recombination. The secondary T-cell response was found to be weaker but faster than the primary response, with a peak reached on day 5 rather than on day 15.

The sample's treatment or condition, from its label and the paper: live attenuated yellow fever vaccine strain. Two biological replicates of bulk PBMCs were collected at each blood-draw timepoint. A standard Ficoll-Paque protocol was used to isolate PBMCs from peripheral blood. TriZol was used to extract RNA from bulk PBMCs, from CD4 and CD8 fractions, and from dextramer-positive and dextramer-negative fractions. TCR cDNA was synthesized by 5'RACE template switching, through which a universal primer site and unique molecular identifiers were introduced. Priming for cDNA synthesis came from both the TCR alpha and TCR beta constant segments. Library amplification involved two PCR steps, and the second step added sample barcodes and sequencing adapters. Sequencing of libraries was done on Illumina HiSeq 2500 (2x100 bp) or NovaSeq (2x150 bp). On the study's bioinformatics: Reads were demultiplexed and collapsed into UMI consensus sequences with MIGEC, and V(D)J alignment was performed with MiXCR. Vaccine-responding clonotypes were identified with edgeR using replicate PBMC samples, with FDR below 0.01 and a log2 fold change above 5 up to day 15 being required. Bulk clonotypes were assigned CD4 or CD8 identity according to which sequenced CD4 or CD8 repertoire held them at higher abundance. Through fastp at Q25 and MiXCR, TCRdb rebuilt clones from the public reads, retaining in-frame beta chains. Rows are unified per CDR3 protein, each entry keeping the most common DNA and genes. The V and J calls and clone size come from TCRdb's table, not from the authors' own analysis. The sample records a few hundred thousand distinct CDR3 sequences, around 16% of which are singletons. The top ten clonotypes cover roughly a sixth of the sample.

V loses 3 bases at its end and J loses 0 bases; junction bases beyond the gene matches: 7. Via the germline V gene (reference sequence), CDR1 is DFQATT and CDR2 SNEGSKA. From its cysteine to its phenylalanine, the CDR3 spans 16 amino acids. Only CDR3 DNA remains: 48 bases, in frame from the first base. To note about this clonotype: Which antigen it targets is not known. No clone much larger than this one lies a single base away; base qualities are absent.

The chain employs TRBV20-1 and TRBJ1-1; TRBD1 matches 10 bases in the middle. The sequences come from PBMCs, collected less than 6 days after the first yellow fever vaccination. This TCR came from a man aged 18 to 30 who received the YFV17D yellow fever vaccine. The sequenced DNA: TGCAGTGCTAGCGCCGGGACAGGGGCGGTGAACACTGAAGCTTTCTTT. It encodes CSASAGTGAVNTEAFF.